The text below deals with one T cell receptor (beta chain). What it recognizes is unknown. The data were taken from a study of graft-versus-host responses after intestinal transplantation. Across the study: Transplantation in recipients was multivisceral, liver-intestinal, or isolated intestinal. The recipients all started with anti-thymocyte globulin induction and then took tacrolimus and steroids for about 3 years.

Profiled with immunoSEQ multiplex PCR; TCRdb holds only in-frame clones, not every one. The sample gives 70,000 or so clones, approximately 80% of which show up once; 0.35% to 0.45% is in the top ten. Germline V CDR1 and CDR2: SNHLY, FYNNEI. V was clipped by 4 bases and J by 7 bases; unmatched bases: 5. CDR3 length: 13 residues. Findings and caveats of the study: GvH clones were identified in recipient marrow, with some first appearing in ileum or blood. The study found high graft-versus-host to host-versus-graft clonal ratios in allografts of patients with graft-donor T cell macrochimerism.

The rearrangement uses TRBV2 and TRBJ1-2; the match to TRBD1 covers 8 bases. The source material was unstimulated CD4+ T cells sorted from spleen or lymph node cells, sampled before transplant. This clonotype originated in a human donor who was the organ donor for an intestinal transplant. Here the CDR3 DNA reads TGTGCCAGCAGTGCGGACAGGGATCCTGGCTACACCTTC. This sequence encodes CASSADRDPGYTF.